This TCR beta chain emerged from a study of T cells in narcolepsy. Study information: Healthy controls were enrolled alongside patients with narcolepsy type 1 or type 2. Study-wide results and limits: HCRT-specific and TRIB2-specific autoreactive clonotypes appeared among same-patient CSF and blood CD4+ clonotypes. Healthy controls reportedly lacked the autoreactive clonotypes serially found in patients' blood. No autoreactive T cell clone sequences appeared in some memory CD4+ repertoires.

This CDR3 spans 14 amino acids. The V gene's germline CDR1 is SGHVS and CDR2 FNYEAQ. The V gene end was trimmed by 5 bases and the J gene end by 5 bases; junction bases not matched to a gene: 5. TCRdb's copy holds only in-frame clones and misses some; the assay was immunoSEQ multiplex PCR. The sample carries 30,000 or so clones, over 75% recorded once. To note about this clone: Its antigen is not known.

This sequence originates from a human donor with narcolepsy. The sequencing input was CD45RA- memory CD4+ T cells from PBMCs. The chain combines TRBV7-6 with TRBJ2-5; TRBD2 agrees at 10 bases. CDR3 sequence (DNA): TGTGCCAGCAGCATACTAGCGGGGAGCGAGACCCAGTACTTC. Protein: CASSILAGSETQYF. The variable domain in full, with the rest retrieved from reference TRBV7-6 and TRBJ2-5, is GAGVSQSPRYKVTKRGQDVALRCDPISGHVSLYWYRQALGQGPEFLTYFNYEAQQDKSGLPNDRFSAERPEGSISTLTIQRTEQRDSAMYRCASSILAGSETQYFGPGTRLLVL.